This TCR beta chain originates from a study of T cell therapy after organ transplantation. Sequencing used immunoSEQ multiplex PCR; TCRdb keeps in-frame clones, though not all of them. This table holds roughly 15,000 clones, approximately 85% found once. The time point here: 20-29 weeks after completion of therapy. In germline, CDR1 is SGHVS, CDR2 FQNEAQ. Trimming removed 1 base at V and 6 bases at J, with 4 bases between. This CDR3 region has 12 residues. Details on this clone: The antigen remains undetermined.

V usage is TRBV7-8 and J usage is TRBJ2-1; D gene uncertain. Specimen: CD8+ T cells from blood, collected after autologous CMV-specific T cell therapy. This sequence originates from a human patient who had received a solid organ transplant and had CMV disease. Some of the T cells may derive from the graft donor. The DNA for the CDR3 is TGTGCCAGCAGCTTAGTGGGCAATGAGCAGTTCTTC. Amino acids: CASSLVGNEQFF.